The subject of this entry is one TCR beta chain. The sample belongs to a study of control samples from healthy donors and cancer patients. The protocol was immunoSEQ multiplex PCR, while the TCRdb copy is restricted to in-frame clones and leaves out a portion. Here the sample spans tens of thousands of clones, roughly 86% being singletons. Germline loops: CDR1 SEHNR, CDR2 FQNEAQ (reference sequence). The V end was cut by 2 bases, the J end by 3 bases, with 14 bases between. This CDR3 comprises 15 residues. The TCR sequence derives from a woman between 50 and 59 years old with head and neck cancer. This sequence joins TRBV7-9 and TRBJ2-7; D remains ambiguous. The sample taken for sequencing was PBMCs. Here the CDR3 reads CASSLSWGPIYEQYF. The DNA of the CDR3 is TGTGCCAGCAGCTTATCGTGGGGTCCGATCTACGAGCAGTACTTC.